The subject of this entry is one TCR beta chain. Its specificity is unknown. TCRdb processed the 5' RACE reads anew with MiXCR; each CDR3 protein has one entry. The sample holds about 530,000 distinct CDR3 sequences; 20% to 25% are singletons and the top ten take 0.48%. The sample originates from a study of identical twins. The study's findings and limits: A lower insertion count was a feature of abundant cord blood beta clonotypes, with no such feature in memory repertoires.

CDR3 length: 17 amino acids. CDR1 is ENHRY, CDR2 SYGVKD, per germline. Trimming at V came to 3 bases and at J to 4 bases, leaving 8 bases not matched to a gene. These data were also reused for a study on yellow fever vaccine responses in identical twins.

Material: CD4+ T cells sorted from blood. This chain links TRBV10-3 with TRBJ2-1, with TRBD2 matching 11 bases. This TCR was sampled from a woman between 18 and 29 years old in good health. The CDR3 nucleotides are TGTGCCATCAGTGACCCCTCAGGACTAGCGGGTTACAATGAGCAGTTCTTC. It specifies CAISDPSGLAGYNEQFF.